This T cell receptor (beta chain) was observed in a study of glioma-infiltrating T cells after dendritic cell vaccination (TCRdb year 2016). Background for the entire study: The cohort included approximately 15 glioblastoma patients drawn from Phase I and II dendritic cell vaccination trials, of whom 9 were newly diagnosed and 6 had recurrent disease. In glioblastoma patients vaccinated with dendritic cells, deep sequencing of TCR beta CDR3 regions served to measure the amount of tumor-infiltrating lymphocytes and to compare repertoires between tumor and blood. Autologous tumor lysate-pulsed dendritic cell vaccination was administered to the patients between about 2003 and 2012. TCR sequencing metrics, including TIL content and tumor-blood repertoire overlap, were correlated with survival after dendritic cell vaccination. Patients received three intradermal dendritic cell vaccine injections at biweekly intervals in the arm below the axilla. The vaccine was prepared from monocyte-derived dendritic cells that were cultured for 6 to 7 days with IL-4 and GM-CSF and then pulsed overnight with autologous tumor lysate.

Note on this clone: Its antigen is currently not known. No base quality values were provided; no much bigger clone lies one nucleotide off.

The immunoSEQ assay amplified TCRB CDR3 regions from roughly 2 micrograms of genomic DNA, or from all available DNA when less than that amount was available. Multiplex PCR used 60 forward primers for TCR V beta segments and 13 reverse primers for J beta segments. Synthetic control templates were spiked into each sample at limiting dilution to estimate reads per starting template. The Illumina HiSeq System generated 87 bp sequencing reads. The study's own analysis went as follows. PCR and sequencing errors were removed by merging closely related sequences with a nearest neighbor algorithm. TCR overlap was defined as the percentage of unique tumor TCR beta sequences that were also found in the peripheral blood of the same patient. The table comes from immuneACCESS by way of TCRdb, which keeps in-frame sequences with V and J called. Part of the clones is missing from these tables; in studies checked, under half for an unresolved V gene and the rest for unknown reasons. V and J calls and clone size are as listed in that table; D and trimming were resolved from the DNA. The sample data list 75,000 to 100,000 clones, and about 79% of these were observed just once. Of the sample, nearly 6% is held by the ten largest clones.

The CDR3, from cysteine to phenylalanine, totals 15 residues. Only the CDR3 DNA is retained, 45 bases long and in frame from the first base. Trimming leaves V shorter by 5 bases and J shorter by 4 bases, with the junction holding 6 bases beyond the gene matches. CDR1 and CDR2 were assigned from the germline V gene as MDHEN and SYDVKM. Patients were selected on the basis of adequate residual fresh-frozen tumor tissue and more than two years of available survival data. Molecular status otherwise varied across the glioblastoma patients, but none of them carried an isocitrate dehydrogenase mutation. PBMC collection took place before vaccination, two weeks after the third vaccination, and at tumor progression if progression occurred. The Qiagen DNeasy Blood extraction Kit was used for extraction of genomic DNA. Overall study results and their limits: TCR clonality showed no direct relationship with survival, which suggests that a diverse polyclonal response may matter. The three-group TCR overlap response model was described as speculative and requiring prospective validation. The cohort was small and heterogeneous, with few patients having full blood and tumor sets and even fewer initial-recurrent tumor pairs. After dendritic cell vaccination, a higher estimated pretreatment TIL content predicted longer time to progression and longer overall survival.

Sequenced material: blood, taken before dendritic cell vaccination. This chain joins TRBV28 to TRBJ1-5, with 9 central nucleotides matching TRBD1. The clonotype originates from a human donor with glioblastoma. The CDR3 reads CASSPSGTGNQPQHF. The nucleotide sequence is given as TGTGCCAGCAGTCCCTCCGGGACAGGGAATCAGCCCCAGCATTTT.